Included here is one T cell receptor beta chain sequence, with context. Antigen unknown. The CDR3 runs 15 residues. The V gene's germline CDR1 is SGHNT and CDR2 YYREEE (reference sequence). V shed 5 bases and J 7 bases; nucleotides not matched to a gene: 6. The data originate from a study of cytomegalovirus exposure and HLA in healthy donors. Study as a whole: The 120 validation repertoires, a later analysis reported, used the same platform as the 700 or so repertoires from the first cohort.

Study-level points and caveats: Reports described diagnosis of cytomegalovirus status by the classifier as highly specific and sensitive.

Profiling relied on immunoSEQ multiplex PCR, and the TCRdb table lists in-frame clones only, not all of them. Here the sample spans around 100,000 clones, approximately 81% being singletons. Input material: PBMCs. This TCR was recovered from a man younger than 30 in good health and CMV-seropositive. The chain carries TRBV5-4 and TRBJ2-1; 13 bases agree with TRBD2. The CDR3 DNA reads TGTGCCAGCAGTTCGGGACTAGCGGGATATAATGAGCAGTTCTTC. Amino acid sequence: CASSSGLAGYNEQFF.